Listed here are 17 T cell receptor beta chains from one sample, sequenced in a study of blood T cell repertoires in COVID-19 (dated by TCRdb to the early 2020s). Library preparation was by the immunoSEQ multiplex PCR assay. Imported from immuneACCESS, the table was reduced by TCRdb to in-frame sequences with V and J called. These copies leave out some clones; in studies compared against another copy, an unresolved V gene accounts for under half, and the cause of the remainder is not known. This sample gives under 100,000 clones in total; roughly nine tenths of them show up just once. The ten largest clones capture roughly 15% of the sample. Sequencing was done on a sample of peripheral blood. These receptors originate from a male donor with acute or convalescent COVID-19.

The V and J genes are TRBV6-5 and TRBJ2-2; D is uncertain. Germline V gene data show CDR1 as MNHEY and CDR2 as SVGAGI. V lost 4 bases, J lost 10 bases, and 13 bases lay in between. This CDR3 is built from 13 residues. The CDR3 nucleotides read TGTGCCAGCAGTTCTAGAGAGGCAAAGGAGCTGTTTTTT. Residues: CASSSREAKELFF.

This clone has only one observation. The gene calls are TRBV7-6 and TRBJ1-2; D unresolved. This CDR3 has 16 amino acids. CDR1 and CDR2 (germline): SGHVS, FNYEAQ. Trimming took off 5 bases at V and 0 bases at J, with 16 bases between the two ends. The CDR3 DNA reads TGTGCCAGCAGCCCCCGGGGAGGTTCAGCTAACTATGGCTACACCTTC. It yields the protein CASSPRGGSANYGYTF.

The chain recombines TRBV6-4 with TRBJ1-2; maybe TRBD1 (6 bases). V was trimmed by 5 bases and J by 4 bases, leaving 14 bases between them. CDR3 length: 14 amino acids. Per germline, CDR1 MRHNA and CDR2 SNTAGT. In DNA form, the CDR3 reads TGTGCCAGCAGTCCAATGACAGGATCCTATGGCTACACCTTC. Translation: CASSPMTGSYGYTF.

The chain employs TRBV5-1 and TRBJ2-1; tentatively, D is TRBD1 (6 bases). Germline V gene lookup returns CDR1 SGHRS and CDR2 YFSETQ. V lost 0 bases, J lost 0 bases, and 10 bases lay in between. The CDR3 runs 16 residues. CDR3 nucleotide sequence: TGCGCCAGCAGCTTGGCCGTGGGGGCCTCCTACAATGAGCAGTTCTTC. Amino acid sequence: CASSLAVGASYNEQFF.

This chain uses TRBV5-5 with TRBJ1-5; 7 bases are a match to TRBD1. The CDR3 extends over 18 amino acids. The germline gives CDR1 SGHKS, CDR2 YYEKEE (reference sequence). The V and J ends lost 0 bases and 7 bases, in that order; junction bases with no gene match: 16. As DNA, the CDR3 is TGTGCCAGCAGCTTGGTTGCAGGGGGTCTGATAGCGCGACAGCCCCAGCATTTT. Translated, it gives CASSLVAGGLIARQPQHF.

The count of this clone is one. The chain joins TRBV7-2 to TRBJ1-2, with 8 bases identical to TRBD1. The CDR3 runs 15 residues. The J segment lost 4 bases and the V segment lost 5 bases, leaving 9 bases of the junction unmatched. Germline V CDR1 and CDR2: SGHTA, FQGNSA. DNA of the CDR3: TGTGCCAGCAGCCTGGACAGGGCCCGCGGCTATGGCTACACCTTC. It specifies CASSLDRARGYGYTF.

The chain is built from TRBV6-6 and TRBJ2-2, with 9 bases fitting TRBD2. Germline V gene sequence: CDR1 MNHNY, CDR2 SVGAGI (reference sequence). Trimming at V came to 2 bases and at J to 5 bases, leaving 3 bases not matched to a gene. This CDR3 is 15 amino acids long. The CDR3: CASSYIAGGTGELFF. The CDR3 DNA follows: TGTGCCAGCAGTTACATTGCGGGGGGGACCGGGGAGCTGTTTTTT.

CDR3 sequence: CASSLGPDINQPQHF. CDR3 in DNA: TGTGCCAGCAGCTTAGGGCCAGACATCAATCAGCCCCAGCATTTT. This chain uses TRBV7-9 with TRBJ1-5, with D hard to call. CDR1 and CDR2 (germline): SEHNR, FQNEAQ (reference sequence). Trimming cost V 1 base and J 3 bases, with 10 bases left between them. The CDR3 is made up of 15 amino acids.

The rearrangement uses TRBV29-1 and TRBJ2-7; a weak D match, TRBD1 (6 bases). Per the germline V gene, CDR1 is SQVTM and CDR2 is ANQGSEA. V was clipped by 5 bases and J by 6 bases, with 14 bases between them. The CDR3 spans 12 residues. The DNA of the CDR3 is TGCAGCGTTCAACAGGGAGATGGCGAGCAGTACTTC. It encodes CSVQQGDGEQYF.

This rearrangement joins TRBV9 to TRBJ2-1; 12 nucleotides align to TRBD2. The CDR3 is made up of 21 amino acids. Unmatched junction bases numbered 18, after V lost 4 bases and J lost 1 base. Germline values: CDR1 SGDLS, CDR2 YYNGEE. CDR3 bases: TGTGCCAGCAGCCGTTTACCCGCTAGCGGGGGGGCGGGTAGGTCCTACAATGAGCAGTTCTTC. Amino acids: CASSRLPASGGAGRSYNEQFF.

The V gene is TRBV5-4, the J gene TRBJ2-3, with unresolved D. CDR3 length equals 13 residues. Trimming removed 4 bases from V and 3 bases from J, with 9 bases in between. Germline V gives CDR1 SGHNT, CDR2 YYREEE (reference sequence). The CDR3 reads CASSRSRTDTQYF. CDR3 DNA sequence: TGTGCCAGCAGCCGGAGTCGGACAGATACGCAGTATTTT. The full variable domain, rest sourced from reference TRBV5-4 and TRBJ2-3, is ETGVTQSPTHLIKTRGQQVTLRCSSQSGHNTVSWYQQALGQGPQFIFQYYREEENGRGNFPPRFSGLQFPNYSSELNVNALELDDSALYLCASSRSRTDTQYFGPGTRLTVL.

The V call is TRBV6-5, the J call TRBJ1-5; D ambiguous. Germline V gives CDR1 MNHEY, CDR2 SVGAGI. The CDR3 totals 12 residues. Between the trimmed V and J ends, which lost 3 bases and 9 bases, there was a span of 9 bases. As DNA, the CDR3 is TGTGCCAGCAGTTATCTCGGAGGGCCCCAGCATTTT. This codes for CASSYLGGPQHF.

As to this clone: At the DNA level, this CDR3 is encoded by other sequences in the same sample as well. The V call is TRBV7-6, the J call TRBJ1-3; 7 nucleotides align to TRBD1. Germline values: CDR1 SGHVS, CDR2 FNYEAQ. The CDR3 length is 15 residues. The trim removed 5 bases at V and 2 bases at J, leaving 6 bases unmatched. CDR3 coding DNA: TGTGCCAGCAGCCGTGACAGGGTCCCTGGAAACACCATATATTTT. Translated: CASSRDRVPGNTIYF.

This chain uses TRBV6-5 with TRBJ2-5; 7 bases line up with TRBD2. CDR3 length equals 14 residues. CDR1 and CDR2 from the germline V gene are MNHEY and SVGAGI. V shed 0 bases and J 2 bases; nucleotides not matched to a gene: 0. The CDR3 region is CASSYSGGQETQYF. The CDR3 DNA sequence: TGTGCCAGCAGTTACTCGGGGGGGCAAGAGACCCAGTACTTC.

This clone occurred a few times. The chain carries TRBV5-8 and TRBJ2-1; 11 bases line up with TRBD1. Germline V lookup: CDR1 SGHTS, CDR2 YDEGEE. V shed 4 bases and J 1 base; nucleotides not matched to a gene: 4. This CDR3 has 16 residues. The CDR3 nucleotides are TGTGCCAGCAGCGGCCGGGACAGGGGGTCCTACAATGAGCAGTTCTTC. Protein sequence: CASSGRDRGSYNEQFF.

The chain employs TRBV19 and TRBJ1-4, with 9 bases lining up with TRBD1. CDR1 and CDR2 from the germline V gene are LNHDA and SQIVND (reference sequence). The ends lost 5 bases at V and 5 bases at J; junction bases unmatched: 3. This CDR3 spans 14 amino acids. The CDR3 DNA reads TGTGCCAGTAGTTACAGGGGGCGGAATGAAAAACTGTTTTTT. Translating gives CASSYRGRNEKLFF.

The CDR3 sequence is CASRDYGNDEQFF. The CDR3 region has the DNA TGTGCCAGCCGGGACTATGGTAACGATGAGCAGTTCTTC. V is TRBV6-6 and J is TRBJ2-1; 7 bases fit TRBD2. The CDR3 is 13 amino acids. The germline CDR1 and CDR2 sequences are MNHNY and SVGAGI (reference sequence). After removal of 8 bases from V and 8 bases from J, the junction contained 9 bases not matched to a gene.